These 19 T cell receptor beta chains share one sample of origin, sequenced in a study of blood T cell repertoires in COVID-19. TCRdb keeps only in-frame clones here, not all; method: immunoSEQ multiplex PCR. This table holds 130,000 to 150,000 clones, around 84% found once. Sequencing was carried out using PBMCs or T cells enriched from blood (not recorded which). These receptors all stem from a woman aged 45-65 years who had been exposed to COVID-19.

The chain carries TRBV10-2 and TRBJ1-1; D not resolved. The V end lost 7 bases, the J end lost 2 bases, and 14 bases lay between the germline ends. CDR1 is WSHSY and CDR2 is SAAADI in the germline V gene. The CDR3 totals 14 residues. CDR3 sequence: CASTLGTFNTEAFF. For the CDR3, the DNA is TGCGCCAGCACCCTCGGTACGTTTAACACTGAAGCTTTCTTT.

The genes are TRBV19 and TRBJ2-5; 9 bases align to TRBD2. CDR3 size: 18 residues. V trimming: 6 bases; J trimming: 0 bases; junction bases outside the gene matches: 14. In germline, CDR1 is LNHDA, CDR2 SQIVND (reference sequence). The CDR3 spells CASSYRFSGGPYQETQYF. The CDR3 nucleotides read TGTGCCAGTAGCTACCGTTTTAGCGGGGGCCCGTACCAAGAGACCCAGTACTTC.

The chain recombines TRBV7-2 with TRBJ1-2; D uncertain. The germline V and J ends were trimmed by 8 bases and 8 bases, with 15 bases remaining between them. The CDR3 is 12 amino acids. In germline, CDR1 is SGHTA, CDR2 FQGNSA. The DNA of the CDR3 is TGTGCCAGCCGGTGGGCGGGCCGAGGCTACACCTTC. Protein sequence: CASRWAGRGYTF.

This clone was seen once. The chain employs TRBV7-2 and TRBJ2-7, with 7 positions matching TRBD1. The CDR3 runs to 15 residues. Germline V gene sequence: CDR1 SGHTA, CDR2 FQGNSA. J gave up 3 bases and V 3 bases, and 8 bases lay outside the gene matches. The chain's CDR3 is CASSFQYGTDYEQYF. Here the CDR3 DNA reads TGTGCCAGCAGCTTCCAGTACGGGACAGACTACGAGCAGTACTTC.

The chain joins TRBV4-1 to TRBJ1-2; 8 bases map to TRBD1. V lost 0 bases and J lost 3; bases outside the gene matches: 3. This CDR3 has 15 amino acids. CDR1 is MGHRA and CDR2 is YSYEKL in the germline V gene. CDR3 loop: CASSQENRGYYGYTF. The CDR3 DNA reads TGCGCCAGCAGCCAAGAGAACAGGGGGTACTATGGCTACACCTTC.

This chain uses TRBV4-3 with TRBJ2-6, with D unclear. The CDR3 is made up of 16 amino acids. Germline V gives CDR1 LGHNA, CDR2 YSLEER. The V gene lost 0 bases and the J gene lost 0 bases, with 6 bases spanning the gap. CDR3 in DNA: TGCGCCAGCAGCCAAGATGGCCTCTCTGGGGCCAACGTCCTGACTTTC. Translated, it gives CASSQDGLSGANVLTF.

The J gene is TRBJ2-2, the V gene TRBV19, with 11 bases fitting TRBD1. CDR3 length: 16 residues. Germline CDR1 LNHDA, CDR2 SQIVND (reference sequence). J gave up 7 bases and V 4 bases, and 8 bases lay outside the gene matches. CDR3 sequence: CASSRLDRGPGGELFF. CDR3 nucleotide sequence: TGTGCCAGTAGTAGATTGGACAGGGGGCCGGGCGGGGAGCTGTTTTTT.

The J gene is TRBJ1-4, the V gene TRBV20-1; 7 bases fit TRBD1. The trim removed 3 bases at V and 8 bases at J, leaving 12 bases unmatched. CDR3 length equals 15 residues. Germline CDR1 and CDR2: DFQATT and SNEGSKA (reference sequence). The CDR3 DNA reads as TGCAGTGCTAGTAAACCGGGACAGCTTGGCGAAAAACTGTTTTTT. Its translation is CSASKPGQLGEKLFF.

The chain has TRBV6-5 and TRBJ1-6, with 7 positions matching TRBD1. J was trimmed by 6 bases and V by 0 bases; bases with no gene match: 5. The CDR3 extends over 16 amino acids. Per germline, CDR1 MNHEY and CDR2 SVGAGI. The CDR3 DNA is TGTGCCAGCAGTTACTCGACCCCAGGGGGTAATTCACCCCTCCACTTT. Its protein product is CASSYSTPGGNSPLHF.

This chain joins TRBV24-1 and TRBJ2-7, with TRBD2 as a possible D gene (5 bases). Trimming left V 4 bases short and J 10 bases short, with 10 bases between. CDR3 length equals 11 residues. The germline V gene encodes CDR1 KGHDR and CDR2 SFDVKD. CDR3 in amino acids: CATSELGVQYF. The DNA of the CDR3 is TGTGCCACCAGTGAGCTGGGAGTCCAGTACTTC.

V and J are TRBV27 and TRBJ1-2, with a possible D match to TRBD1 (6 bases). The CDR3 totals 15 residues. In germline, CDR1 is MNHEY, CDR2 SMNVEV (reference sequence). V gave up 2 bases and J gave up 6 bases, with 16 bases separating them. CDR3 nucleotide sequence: TGTGCCAGCAGTTTACGGTGGACAGACGGGCATGGCTACACCTTC. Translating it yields CASSLRWTDGHGYTF.

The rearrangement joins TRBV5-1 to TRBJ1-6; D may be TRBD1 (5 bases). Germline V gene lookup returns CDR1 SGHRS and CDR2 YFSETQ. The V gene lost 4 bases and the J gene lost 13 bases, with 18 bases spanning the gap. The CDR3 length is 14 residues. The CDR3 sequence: CASSPRGSGLPLHF. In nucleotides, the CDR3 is TGCGCCAGCAGCCCGCGGGGGTCTGGCCTTCCCCTCCACTTT. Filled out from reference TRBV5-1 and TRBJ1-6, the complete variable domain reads KAGVTQTPRYLIKTRGQQVTLSCSPISGHRSVSWYQQTPGQGLQFLFEYFSETQRNKGNFPGRFSGRQFSNSRSEMNVSTLELGDSALYLCASSPRGSGLPLHFGNGTRLTVT.

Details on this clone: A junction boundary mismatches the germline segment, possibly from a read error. This chain's CDR3 is CASSYSRASDEQYF. The CDR3 bases are TGTGCCAGCAGTTACTCGAGGGCCTCCGACGAGCAGTACTTC. The chain combines TRBV6-2 or TRBV6-3 with TRBJ2-7; tentatively, D is TRBD2 (5 bases). The germline V gene encodes CDR1 MNHEY and CDR2 SVGEGT. The CDR3 has 14 residues.

CDR3 in DNA: TGTGCCAGCAGCGTATCGGGGGGGCATAGAGATACGCAGTATTTT. It codes for CASSVSGGHRDTQYF. The rearrangement uses TRBV9 and TRBJ2-3; the match to TRBD2 covers 8 bases. Germline V gene lookup returns CDR1 SGDLS and CDR2 YYNGEE. This CDR3 is built from 15 residues. V lost 1 base, J lost 5 bases, and 6 bases stayed unmatched.

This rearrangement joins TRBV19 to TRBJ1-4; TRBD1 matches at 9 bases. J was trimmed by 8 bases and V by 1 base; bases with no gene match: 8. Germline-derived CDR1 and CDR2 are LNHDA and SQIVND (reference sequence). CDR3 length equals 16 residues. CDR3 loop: CASSIAPQGAGEKLFF. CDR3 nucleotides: TGTGCCAGTAGTATAGCCCCACAGGGGGCAGGGGAAAAACTGTTTTTT.

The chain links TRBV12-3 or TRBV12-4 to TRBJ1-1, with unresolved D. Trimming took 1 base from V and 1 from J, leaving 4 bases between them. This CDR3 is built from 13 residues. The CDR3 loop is CASSLDWNTEAFF. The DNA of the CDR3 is TGTGCCAGCAGTTTAGACTGGAACACTGAAGCTTTCTTT.

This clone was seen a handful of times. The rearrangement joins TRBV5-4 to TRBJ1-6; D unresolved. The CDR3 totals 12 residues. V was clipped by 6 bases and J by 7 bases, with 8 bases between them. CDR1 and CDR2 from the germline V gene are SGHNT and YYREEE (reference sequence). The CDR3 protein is CASTHYNSPLHF. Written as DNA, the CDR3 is TGTGCCAGCACCCACTACAATTCACCCCTCCACTTT.

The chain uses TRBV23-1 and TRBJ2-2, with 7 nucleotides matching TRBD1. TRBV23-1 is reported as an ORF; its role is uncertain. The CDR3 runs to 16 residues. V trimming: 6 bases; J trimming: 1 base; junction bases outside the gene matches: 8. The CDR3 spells CASRRRGLRNTGELFF. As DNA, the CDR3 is TGCGCCAGCAGACGCAGGGGGTTGAGGAACACCGGGGAGCTGTTTTTT.

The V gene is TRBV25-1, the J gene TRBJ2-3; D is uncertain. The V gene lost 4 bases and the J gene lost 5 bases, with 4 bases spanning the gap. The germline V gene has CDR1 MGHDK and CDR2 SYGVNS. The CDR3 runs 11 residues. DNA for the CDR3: TGTGCCAGCAGTGCTTTAGATACGCAGTATTTT. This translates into CASSALDTQYF.